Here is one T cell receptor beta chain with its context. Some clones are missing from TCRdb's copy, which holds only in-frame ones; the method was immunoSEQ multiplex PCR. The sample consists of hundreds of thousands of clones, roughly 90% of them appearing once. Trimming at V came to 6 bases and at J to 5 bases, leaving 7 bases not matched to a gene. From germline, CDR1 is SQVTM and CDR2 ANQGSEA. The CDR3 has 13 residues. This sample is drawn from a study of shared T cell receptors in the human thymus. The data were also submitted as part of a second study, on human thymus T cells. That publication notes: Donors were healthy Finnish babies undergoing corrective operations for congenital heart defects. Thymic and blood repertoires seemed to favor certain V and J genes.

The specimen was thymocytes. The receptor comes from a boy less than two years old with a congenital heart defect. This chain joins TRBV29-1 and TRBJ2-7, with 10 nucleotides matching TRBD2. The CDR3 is CSVLSGRVHEQYF. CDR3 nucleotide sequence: TGCAGCGTGCTAAGCGGGAGGGTCCACGAGCAGTACTTC.